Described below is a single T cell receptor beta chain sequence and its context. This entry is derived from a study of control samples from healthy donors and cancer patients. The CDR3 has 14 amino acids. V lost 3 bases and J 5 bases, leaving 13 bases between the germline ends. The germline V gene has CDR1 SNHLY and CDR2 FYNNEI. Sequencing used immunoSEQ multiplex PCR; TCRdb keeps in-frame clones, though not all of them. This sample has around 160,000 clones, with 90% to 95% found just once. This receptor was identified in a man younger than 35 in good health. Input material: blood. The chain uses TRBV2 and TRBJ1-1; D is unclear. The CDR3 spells CASSDSRIKTEAFF. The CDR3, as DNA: TGTGCCAGCAGTGACAGCAGGATCAAGACTGAAGCTTTCTTT. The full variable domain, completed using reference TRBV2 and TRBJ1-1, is EPEVTQTPSHQVTQMGQEVILRCVPISNHLYFYWYRQILGQKVEFLVSFYNNEISEKSEIFDDQFSVERPDGSNFTLKIRSTKLEDSAMYFCASSDSRIKTEAFFGQGTRLTVV.